What follows are 15 T cell receptor beta chains derived from one specimen sequenced in a study of tumor and adjacent non-tumor tissue in lung cancer. The library came from three nested PCR rounds adapted from ARM-PCR protocols. TCRdb passed the multiplex PCR reads through MiXCR, listing each CDR3 protein once. The repertoire holds around 74,000 distinct CDR3 sequences, about two thirds seen once, with about 27% in the top ten. The template was RNA from unsorted bulk tissue. More than 3 cm separated this lung sample from the edge of the tumor. Input material: distant non-tumor lung tissue. These receptors were obtained from a woman between 50 and 59 years old with non-small cell lung cancer.

Concerning this clonotype: A much larger clonotype is one base distant, so this may be a read error. V and J are TRBV12-3 or TRBV12-4 and TRBJ1-1, with D perhaps TRBD1 (5 bases). This CDR3 comprises 14 residues. Here the CDR3 DNA reads TGTACCAGCAGTCCTACGGGGGGGAACACTGAAGCTTTCTTT. Its translation: CTSSPTGGNTEAFF.

On this clonotype itself: A clone one base away is much larger, so this may be a read error. DNA for the CDR3: TGTGCCAGCACCCCGGGACTAGTGCAGTATTTT. Translating gives CASTPGLVQYF. The gene calls are TRBV12-3 or TRBV12-4 and TRBJ2-3, with TRBD2 matching over 8 bases. V lost 7 bases and J lost 11; bases outside the gene matches: 5. The CDR3 length is 11 residues.

Concerning this clonotype: A junction boundary mismatches the germline segment, possibly from a read error. This chain links TRBV4-2 with TRBJ2-1; TRBD2 matches 7 bases. Germline CDR1 is LGHNA and CDR2 is YNFKEQ. This CDR3 has 15 residues. The CDR3 region is CASSLNPAGVNGQFF. CDR3 nucleotides: TGTGCCAGCAGCCTTAATCCTGCGGGAGTCAATGGGCAGTTCTTC.

This clonotype was observed a handful of times. This chain uses TRBV24-1 with TRBJ1-1; no firm D call. The CDR3 runs to 13 residues. Trimming took off 3 bases at V and 0 bases at J, with 4 bases between the two ends. CDR1 is KGHDR, CDR2 SFDVKD, per germline. The CDR3 here is CATSDHMNTEAFF. CDR3 bases: TGTGCCACCAGTGATCACATGAACACTGAAGCTTTCTTT.

Worth noting for this clonotype: A much larger clone lies one base from this, so it may be a read error. The chain joins TRBV20-1 to TRBJ2-7, with D possibly TRBD2 on 7 matching bases. CDR1 and CDR2 from the germline V gene are DFQATT and SNEGSKA (reference sequence). CDR3 length: 13 residues. CDR3 in amino acids: CSARRSGGYKQYF. The CDR3, as DNA: TGCAGTGCCCGACGTTCGGGGGGCTACAAGCAGTACTTC.

The V gene is TRBV29-1, the J gene TRBJ1-2; tentatively, D is TRBD1 (5 bases). The CDR3 is 12 amino acids. V was shortened by 7 bases and J by 8 bases, with 17 bases between the two germline ends. Germline V lookup: CDR1 SQVTM, CDR2 ANQGSEA. Here the CDR3 reads CSGGREVIGYTF. In DNA form, the CDR3 reads TGCAGCGGGGGACGGGAAGTGATAGGCTACACCTTC.

This clonotype was recorded only once. The CDR3 ends on some other residue instead of the conserved phenylalanine or tryptophan, so this is likely a read error. The chain carries TRBV7-2 and TRBJ1-1; D remains unclear. The CDR3 runs to 15 residues. V was trimmed by 1 base and J by 0 bases, leaving 9 bases between them. In germline, CDR1 is SGHTA, CDR2 FQGNSA. In DNA form, the CDR3 reads TGTGCCAGCAGCTTAGTACCAGGCATGAACACTGAAGCTTTCATT. Protein: CASSLVPGMNTEAFI.

With respect to this clonotype: Being one base from a much bigger clone, this may be a read error. V and J are TRBV10-2 and TRBJ2-1; D not resolved. The CDR3 is made up of 11 amino acids. The germline V gene encodes CDR1 WSHSY and CDR2 SAAADI. This chain's CDR3 is CASSTANVQFF. The CDR3 region has the DNA TGCGCCAGCAGTACGGCTAATGTGCAGTTCTTC.

About this clonotype itself: At one end the junction does not follow the germline gene, possibly because of a read error. V gene TRBV20-1 combines with J gene TRBJ2-7; D could derive from TRBD1 or TRBD2 (5 bases each). Per the germline V gene, CDR1 is DFQATT and CDR2 is SNEGSKA (reference sequence). The CDR3 loop spans 14 amino acids. The CDR3 bases are TGCAGTGCTAGAGATGTAGGGACGGCCTACGACCAGTACTTC. Its translation is CSARDVGTAYDQYF.

This clonotype was found a few times. The chain carries TRBV6-2 or TRBV6-3 and TRBJ2-1; TRBD2 might be the D (5 bases). CDR1 is MNHEY, CDR2 SVGEGT, per germline. Trimming cost V 8 bases and J 4 bases, with 12 bases left between them. CDR3 length: 13 residues. This CDR3 reads CASLDGKYNEQFF. The CDR3 coding sequence is TGTGCCAGCCTTGACGGGAAGTACAATGAGCAGTTCTTC.

This clonotype was detected many times. This sequence joins TRBV7-8 and TRBJ1-3, with D tentatively TRBD1 (6 bases). Germline V gives CDR1 SGHVS, CDR2 FQNEAQ. The CDR3 sequence is 14 residues long. Trimming took 4 bases from V and 4 from J, leaving 11 bases between them. The chain's CDR3 is CASSSRTEGNTIYF. In nucleotides, the CDR3 is TGTGCCAGCAGCTCACGGACAGAAGGAAACACCATATATTTT.

Ten or more counts support this clonotype. This rearrangement joins TRBV12-3 or TRBV12-4 to TRBJ2-1, with 9 nucleotides matching TRBD2. The CDR3 spans 15 residues. After removal of 2 bases from V and 8 bases from J, the junction contained 7 bases not matched to a gene. The CDR3, as DNA: TGTGCCAGCAGTTTAATGACTAGCGGATTCGATGAGCAGTTCTTC. Protein product: CASSLMTSGFDEQFF.

Of note for this clonotype: The germline gene is not matched at one end of the junction; a read error may be the cause. Here the CDR3 reads CSAREVSGRTGEQFF. For the CDR3, the DNA is TGCAGCGCTAGAGAGGTTAGCGGGAGGACTGGGGAGCAGTTCTTC. This chain uses TRBV20-1 with TRBJ2-1; 10 bases fit TRBD2. The CDR3 sequence is 15 residues long. CDR1 and CDR2 (germline): DFQATT, SNEGSKA (reference sequence).

This clonotype has a count of ten or more. The V call is TRBV4-3, the J call TRBJ2-1, with D unclear. The CDR3 sequence is 17 residues long. Germline V CDR1 and CDR2: LGHNA, YSLEER. Trimming cost V 0 bases and J 1 base, with 13 bases left between them. The CDR3 reads CASSQDQLGVSYNEQFF. In nucleotides, the CDR3 is TGCGCCAGCAGCCAAGATCAGCTAGGCGTTTCCTACAATGAGCAGTTCTTC.

There are many counts of this clonotype. As DNA, the CDR3 is TGTGCCAGCAGTCCCCGGGGGTATGGCTACACCTTC. Amino acid sequence: CASSPRGYGYTF. The gene calls are TRBV6-6 and TRBJ1-2, with TRBD1 as a possible D gene (5 bases). The V and J ends lost 5 bases and 5 bases respectively, with 9 bases between them. Per the germline V gene, CDR1 is MNHNY and CDR2 is SVGAGI (reference sequence). This CDR3 is 12 amino acids long.